The present TCR beta chain was sequenced within a study of cytomegalovirus exposure and HLA in healthy donors. Study observations and caveats: Listed as cytomegalovirus-associated were more than 150 TCR beta chains.

The junction had 6 bases not matched to a gene; V was cut back by 4 bases and J by 5 bases. The CDR3 sequence is 15 residues long. Germline loops: CDR1 SGHTA, CDR2 FQGNSA. Researchers ran the PCR with 60 Vbeta and 13 Jbeta primers. The data were produced by immunoSEQ multiplex PCR, yet TCRdb's version contains in-frame clones alone and is incomplete. The sample consists of 200,000 to 300,000 clones, more than 75% of them appearing once. Concerning this clone itself: Its antigen is currently unknown.

Material: PBMCs. This receptor was obtained from a woman in her 40s in good health and CMV-seropositive. The chain employs TRBV7-2 and TRBJ1-2, with TRBD1 matching 11 bases. CDR3 protein: CASSSDRGLRYGYTF. CDR3 coding DNA: TGTGCCAGCAGCTCGGACAGGGGGCTGAGATATGGCTACACCTTC.